These 30 T cell receptor beta chains were sequenced from one sample in a study of cytomegalovirus exposure and HLA in healthy donors. PCR amplification relied on 60 Vbeta primers (plus 13 Jbeta primers). Generated by immunoSEQ multiplex PCR, the TCRdb table keeps only in-frame clones and is missing some. The sample has under 110,000 clones, about 81% seen once. Material for sequencing was PBMCs. These receptors all come from a male donor in good health and CMV-seropositive.

The V call is TRBV5-1, the J call TRBJ1-5; D perhaps matches TRBD1 (5 bases). Trimming pared 5 bases from V and 4 bases from J, leaving 10 bases between. Per the germline V gene, CDR1 is SGHRS and CDR2 is YFSETQ. The CDR3 spans 13 residues. The CDR3 region has the DNA TGCGCCAGCAGGAAAGGGGAAAATCAGCCCCAGCATTTT. Its protein is CASRKGENQPQHF.

The chain recombines TRBV4-3 with TRBJ1-3; D may be TRBD1 (5 bases). The V gene lost 4 bases and the J gene lost 0 bases, with 13 bases spanning the gap. The CDR3 covers 16 residues. The germline CDR1 and CDR2 sequences are LGHNA and YSLEER. The CDR3 spells CASSPRRQSSGNTIYF. CDR3 in DNA: TGCGCCAGCAGCCCCCGAAGACAGAGCTCTGGAAACACCATATATTTT.

This clone appeared a single time. The chain employs TRBV4-3 and TRBJ2-3; tentatively, D is TRBD2 (6 bases). This CDR3 contains 18 residues. Germline V gives CDR1 LGHNA, CDR2 YSLEER. The V gene lost 3 bases and the J gene lost 1 base, with 20 bases spanning the gap. CDR3 coding DNA: TGCGCCAGCAGCCATTCCCCTGGGACTCCATTACGCACAGATACGCAGTATTTT. Amino acids: CASSHSPGTPLRTDTQYF.

V usage is TRBV29-1 and J usage is TRBJ2-6, with TRBD1 matching 11 bases. Germline CDR1 is SQVTM and CDR2 is ANQGSEA. V lost 0 bases, J lost 3 bases, and 10 bases stayed unmatched. This CDR3 has 19 amino acids. The CDR3 spells CSVEDQDRGRRDGANVLTF. As DNA, the CDR3 is TGCAGCGTTGAAGATCAGGACAGGGGGCGTCGCGATGGGGCCAACGTCCTGACTTTC. Complete variable domain (other parts from reference TRBV29-1 and TRBJ2-6): SAVISQKPSRDICQRGTSLTIQCQVDSQVTMMFWYRQQPGQSLTLIATANQGSEATYESGFVIDKFPISRPNLTFSTLTVSNMSPEDSSIYLCSVEDQDRGRRDGANVLTFGAGSRLTVL.

This chain connects TRBV2 to TRBJ2-2; D gene unclear. CDR3 length: 13 residues. V was clipped by 5 bases and J by 4 bases, with 8 bases between them. The germline V gene encodes CDR1 SNHLY and CDR2 FYNNEI. The CDR3 reads CASSFTATGELFF. CDR3 in DNA: TGTGCCAGCAGTTTCACAGCCACCGGGGAGCTGTTTTTT.

The rearrangement links TRBV7-8 to TRBJ2-1; TRBD2 aligns across 9 bases. The V gene's germline CDR1 is SGHVS and CDR2 FQNEAQ. Trimming took 2 bases from V and 7 from J; bases not matched to a gene: 6. The CDR3 consists of 15 residues. Here the CDR3 reads CASSLTSGGWNEQFF. The CDR3 nucleotides are TGTGCCAGCAGCTTAACCAGCGGGGGGTGGAATGAGCAGTTCTTC.

The chain has TRBV5-8 and TRBJ2-7; D is possibly TRBD1 (6 bases). Trimming took 3 bases from V and 5 from J, leaving 9 bases between them. The CDR3 is 12 residues long. Germline V gives CDR1 SGHTS, CDR2 YDEGEE. The CDR3 loop is CASSSDRHEQYF. For the CDR3, the DNA is TGTGCCAGCAGCTCGGACAGACACGAGCAGTACTTC.

J is TRBJ2-1 and V is TRBV5-1; TRBD2 aligns across 8 bases. Germline lookup yields CDR1 SGHRS and CDR2 YFSETQ. The CDR3 runs 15 residues. V shed 0 bases, J shed 5 bases, and the junction held 4 bases outside the gene matches. The CDR3 region is CASSLETGGDNEQFF. Written as DNA, the CDR3 is TGCGCCAGCAGCTTGGAAACGGGAGGGGACAATGAGCAGTTCTTC.

In DNA, the CDR3 is TGTGCCAGCAGTCCTGTCCTAGGAGTCGGAAAACTGTTTTTT. Its protein is CASSPVLGVGKLFF. The chain joins TRBV28 to TRBJ1-4; D is unresolved. The CDR3 covers 14 residues. Germline CDR1 and CDR2: MDHEN and SYDVKM. V lost 5 bases and J lost 10, with 17 bases in between. The full variable domain, with the rest looked up from reference TRBV28 and TRBJ1-4, is DVKVTQSSRYLVKRTGEKVFLECVQDMDHENMFWYRQDPGLGLRLIYFSYDVKMKEKGDIPEGYSVSREKKERFSLILESASTNQTSMYLCASSPVLGVGKLFFGSGTQLSVL.

V and J are TRBV9 and TRBJ1-3; 7 bases map to TRBD1. The CDR3 loop spans 18 amino acids. The V gene end was trimmed by 0 bases and the J gene end by 0 bases; junction bases not matched to a gene: 9. The V gene's germline CDR1 is SGDLS and CDR2 YYNGEE. The CDR3 coding sequence is TGTGCCAGCAGCGTAGGTCCAGGGGGGATACCCTCTGGAAACACCATATATTTT. This sequence encodes CASSVGPGGIPSGNTIYF.

V is TRBV15 and J is TRBJ1-1; 11 nucleotides agree with TRBD1. Germline trimming cut 3 bases from V and 4 bases from J; bases unmatched to any gene: 1. The CDR3 contains 14 residues. The germline V gene has CDR1 LNHNV and CDR2 YYDKDF (reference sequence). Here the CDR3 DNA reads TGTGCCACCAGCAGGGGACAGGGGGGCACTGAAGCTTTCTTT. Its translation is CATSRGQGGTEAFF.

On this clone itself: The sample holds other DNA sequences that translate to the same CDR3. The chain combines TRBV5-4 with TRBJ2-3, with a weak D call TRBD2 (6 bases). CDR1 is SGHNT and CDR2 is YYREEE in the germline V gene (reference sequence). V lost 4 bases, J lost 1 base, and 10 bases lay in between. The CDR3 runs 14 residues. The DNA for the CDR3 is TGTGCCAGCAGCCCGACGGGGGGCACAGATACGCAGTATTTT. Protein product: CASSPTGGTDTQYF. Full variable domain (rest looked up from reference TRBV5-4 and TRBJ2-3): ETGVTQSPTHLIKTRGQQVTLRCSSQSGHNTVSWYQQALGQGPQFIFQYYREEENGRGNFPPRFSGLQFPNYSSELNVNALELDDSALYLCASSPTGGTDTQYFGPGTRLTVL.

The chain joins TRBV9 to TRBJ2-3, with D maybe TRBD2 (7 bases). V was trimmed by 0 bases and J by 4 bases, leaving 12 bases between them. Per the germline V gene, CDR1 is SGDLS and CDR2 is YYNGEE. This CDR3 comprises 15 residues. DNA of the CDR3: TGTGCCAGCAGCGTAGCCGGGGGGCTCGCAGATACGCAGTATTTT. It encodes CASSVAGGLADTQYF. Full variable domain (outside the CDR3, taken from reference TRBV9 and TRBJ2-3): DSGVTQTPKHLITATGQRVTLRCSPRSGDLSVYWYQQSLDQGLQFLIQYYNGEERAKGNILERFSAQQFPDLHSELNLSSLELGDSALYFCASSVAGGLADTQYFGPGTRLTVL.

The J gene is TRBJ2-5, the V gene TRBV19; 7 bases align to TRBD1. Germline V gene lookup returns CDR1 LNHDA and CDR2 SQIVND (reference sequence). The J segment lost 5 bases and the V segment lost 3 bases, leaving 9 bases of the junction unmatched. The CDR3 has 15 residues. CDR3 loop: CASSIRAGGRETQYF. The CDR3 nucleotides are TGTGCCAGTAGTATTCGGGCAGGGGGTCGGGAGACCCAGTACTTC.

The chain employs TRBV7-8 and TRBJ1-5, with D unclear. Looked up from germline, CDR1 is SGHVS and CDR2 is FQNEAQ. The germline V and J ends were trimmed by 4 bases and 4 bases, with 17 bases remaining between them. The CDR3 is made up of 16 amino acids. In DNA form, the CDR3 reads TGTGCCAGCAGCTCCCGTCCTGCGGGGATTAATCAGCCCCAGCATTTT. It translates to CASSSRPAGINQPQHF.

This sequence joins TRBV18 and TRBJ2-3, with TRBD1 as a possible D gene (5 bases). Germline-derived CDR1 and CDR2 are KGHSH and LQKENI. The ends were cut back, 3 bases at V and 7 bases at J, with 14 bases in the middle. This CDR3 spans 14 amino acids. The CDR3 DNA reads TGTGCCAGCTCACCGGGGCAGCGTAGCAATACGCAGTATTTT. This sequence encodes CASSPGQRSNTQYF.

The V and J genes are TRBV28 and TRBJ2-7; 9 bases match TRBD1. Trimming removed 6 bases from V and 3 bases from J; junction bases left unmatched: 24. Germline V gene data show CDR1 as MDHEN and CDR2 as SYDVKM. This CDR3 contains 20 residues. CDR3 nucleotides: TGTGCCAGCAGCTCCTATACAGGGGGCCGACGAATGAACTTGGGCTACGAGCAGTACTTC. This sequence encodes CASSSYTGGRRMNLGYEQYF.

This sequence joins TRBV18 and TRBJ2-7; D is unclear. The CDR3 is 16 amino acids. V was pared by 3 bases and J by 0 bases, with 15 bases between. Germline V gene sequence: CDR1 KGHSH, CDR2 LQKENI. CDR3 nucleotide sequence: TGTGCCAGCTCACCCCGGTGGCAGGCGATCTCCTACGAGCAGTACTTC. Amino acids: CASSPRWQAISYEQYF.

The rearrangement links TRBV7-2 to TRBJ2-3, with 9 nucleotides matching TRBD2. The length of the CDR3 is 14 residues. Germline trimming cut 4 bases from V and 6 bases from J; bases unmatched to any gene: 5. Germline V gene sequence: CDR1 SGHTA, CDR2 FQGNSA. CDR3 coding DNA: TGTGCCAGCAGCTACCTAGCGGGGTCGGATACGCAGTATTTT. It specifies CASSYLAGSDTQYF.

On this clone: The same CDR3 can be traced to other DNA sequences in this sample. The V call is TRBV6-4, the J call TRBJ2-3, with 10 bases aligning to TRBD2. Unmatched junction bases numbered 0, after V lost 2 bases and J lost 4 bases. CDR3 length: 14 residues. Germline V gives CDR1 MRHNA, CDR2 SNTAGT. DNA for the CDR3: TGTGCCAGCAGTGACAGCGGGGGGGCAGATACGCAGTATTTT. This encodes CASSDSGGADTQYF.

The chain employs TRBV27 and TRBJ2-1; 11 bases are a match to TRBD1. The CDR3 extends over 16 amino acids. Trimming took 7 bases from V and 10 from J; bases not matched to a gene: 15. In germline, CDR1 is MNHEY, CDR2 SMNVEV (reference sequence). CDR3 coding DNA: TGTGCCAGCACCCAACGACCGGGACAGGGGGACGGGGAGCAGTTCTTC. Encoded protein: CASTQRPGQGDGEQFF.

The V and J genes are TRBV21-1 and TRBJ1-1; TRBD1, as called in the table, went unchecked against the DNA. TRBV21-1 is reported as a pseudogene. The CDR3 consists of 17 residues. Here the CDR3 DNA reads TGTGCCAGCAGCAAAGTTTTAGAGTGCAGGGTGGGTGGGGAAGCTTTCTTT. As protein: CASSKVLECRVGGEAFF.

This clone turned up a few times. This sequence joins TRBV7-8 and TRBJ2-1; 7 nucleotides line up with TRBD2. The length of the CDR3 is 16 residues. The ends lost 0 bases at V and 0 bases at J; junction bases unmatched: 2. CDR1 SGHVS and CDR2 FQNEAQ come from the germline V gene. CDR3 in DNA: TGTGCCAGCAGCTTAGCTCGCGGGAGCTCCTACAATGAGCAGTTCTTC. Translation: CASSLARGSSYNEQFF.

This chain uses TRBV5-1 with TRBJ2-7, with TRBD1 matching 8 bases. From germline, CDR1 is SGHRS and CDR2 YFSETQ. J was trimmed by 7 bases and V by 1 base; bases with no gene match: 10. CDR3 length: 15 residues. The CDR3 reads CASSLTQGELREQYF. In DNA form, the CDR3 reads TGCGCCAGCAGCTTGACACAGGGGGAGCTCCGGGAGCAGTACTTC.

The V gene is TRBV9, the J gene TRBJ1-1; 10 bases line up with TRBD1. Trimming removed 3 bases from V and 6 bases from J; junction bases left unmatched: 5. The CDR3 is 14 amino acids. CDR1 SGDLS and CDR2 YYNGEE come from the germline V gene. CDR3: CASSARQGAAEAFF. Written as DNA, the CDR3 is TGTGCCAGCAGCGCTAGACAGGGGGCGGCTGAAGCTTTCTTT.

The V call is TRBV4-1, the J call TRBJ2-5; tentatively, D is TRBD1 (6 bases). V was pared by 0 bases and J by 2 bases, with 10 bases between. Germline V CDR1 and CDR2: MGHRA, YSYEKL. The CDR3 is 15 amino acids. CDR3 DNA sequence: TGCGCCAGCAGCCAAGATTCCAGGGGACAAGAGACCCAGTACTTC. Amino acids: CASSQDSRGQETQYF.

This clone has more than one count but fewer than ten. The chain links TRBV15 to TRBJ1-1; 11 nucleotides agree with TRBD1. The CDR3 is 15 amino acids. From germline, CDR1 is LNHNV and CDR2 YYDKDF (reference sequence). V was clipped by 2 bases and J by 7 bases; unmatched bases: 6. The CDR3: CATSRRTGGADEAFF. CDR3 DNA sequence: TGTGCCACCAGCAGAAGGACAGGGGGCGCCGATGAAGCTTTCTTT.

Notes on this clone: The germline gene is not matched at one end of the junction; a read error may be the cause. This chain links TRBV5-3 with TRBJ2-1; D unclear. TRBV5-3 belongs to the ORF category, with a function that is uncertain. The CDR3 is 8 residues long. CDR3: CARSLIVF. The CDR3 nucleotides read TGTGCCAGAAGCCTAATAGTCTTC.

This clone occurred a few times. This chain links TRBV19 with TRBJ1-2; possible D gene TRBD1, 5 bases. V was shortened by 3 bases and J by 1 base, with 12 bases between the two germline ends. The germline CDR1 and CDR2 sequences are LNHDA and SQIVND (reference sequence). The CDR3 totals 15 residues. CDR3 in DNA: TGTGCCAGTAGTATGGCGGGGACCATTAACTATGGCTACACCTTC. Protein sequence: CASSMAGTINYGYTF.

The rearrangement links TRBV5-1 to TRBJ2-5, with 15 bases lining up with TRBD2. Germline values: CDR1 SGHRS, CDR2 YFSETQ. The CDR3 contains 15 residues. J was trimmed by 4 bases and V by 3 bases; bases with no gene match: 1. The CDR3 sequence is CASSWGLAGGETQYF. The CDR3 DNA is TGCGCCAGCAGCTGGGGACTAGCGGGAGGAGAGACCCAGTACTTC.